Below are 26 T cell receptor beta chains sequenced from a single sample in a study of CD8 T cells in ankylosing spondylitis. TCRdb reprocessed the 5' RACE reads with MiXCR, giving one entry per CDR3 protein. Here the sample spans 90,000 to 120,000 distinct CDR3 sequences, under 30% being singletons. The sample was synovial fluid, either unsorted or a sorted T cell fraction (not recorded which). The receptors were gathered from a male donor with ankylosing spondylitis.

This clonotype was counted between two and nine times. CDR3 DNA: TGCAGTGCCAAAGACAGGGGAACAGATACGCAGTATTTT. Amino acids: CSAKDRGTDTQYF. The J gene is TRBJ2-3, the V gene TRBV20-1, with 8 bases that match TRBD1. The V and J ends lost 6 bases and 3 bases, in that order; junction bases with no gene match: 5. Looked up from germline, CDR1 is DFQATT and CDR2 is SNEGSKA (reference sequence). This CDR3 is 13 amino acids long.

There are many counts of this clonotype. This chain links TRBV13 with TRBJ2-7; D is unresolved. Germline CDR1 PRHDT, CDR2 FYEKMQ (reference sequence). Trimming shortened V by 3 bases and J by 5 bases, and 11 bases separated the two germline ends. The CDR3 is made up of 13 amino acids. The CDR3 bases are TGTGCCAGCAGCTTGAGGACCCACCACGAGCAGTACTTC. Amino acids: CASSLRTHHEQYF.

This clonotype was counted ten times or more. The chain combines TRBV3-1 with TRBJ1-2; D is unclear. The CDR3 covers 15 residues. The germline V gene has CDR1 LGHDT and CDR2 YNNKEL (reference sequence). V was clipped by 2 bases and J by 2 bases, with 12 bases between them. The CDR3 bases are TGTGCCAGCAGCCAATTTGGTGGTCAGAACTATGGCTACACCTTC. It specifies CASSQFGGQNYGYTF.

The DNA for the CDR3 is TGCAGTGCTAGAACCGCAGGGGTTAATTCACCCCTCCACTTT. This codes for CSARTAGVNSPLHF. The chain recombines TRBV20-1 with TRBJ1-6; tentative D call: TRBD1 (6 bases). V shed 2 bases and J shed 6 bases, with 11 bases lying between them. The CDR3 contains 14 residues. The germline CDR1 and CDR2 sequences are DFQATT and SNEGSKA (reference sequence).

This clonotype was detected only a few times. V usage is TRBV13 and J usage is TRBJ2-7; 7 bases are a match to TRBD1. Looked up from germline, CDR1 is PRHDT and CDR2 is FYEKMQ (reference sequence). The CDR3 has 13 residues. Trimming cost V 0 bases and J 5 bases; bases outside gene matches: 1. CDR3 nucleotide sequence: TGTGCCAGCAGCTTAGGCGGACAGGACGAGCAGTACTTC. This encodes CASSLGGQDEQYF.

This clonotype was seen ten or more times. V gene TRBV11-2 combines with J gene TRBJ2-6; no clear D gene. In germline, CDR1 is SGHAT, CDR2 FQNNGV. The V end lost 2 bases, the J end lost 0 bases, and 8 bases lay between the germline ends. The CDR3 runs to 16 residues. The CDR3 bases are TGTGCCAGCAGCTTAATCCCCAGCTCTGGGGCCAACGTCCTGACTTTC. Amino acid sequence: CASSLIPSSGANVLTF. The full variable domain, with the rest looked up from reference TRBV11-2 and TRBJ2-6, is EAGVAQSPRYKIIEKRQSVAFWCNPISGHATLYWYQQILGQGPKLLIQFQNNGVVDDSQLPKDRFSAERLKGVDSTLKIQPAKLEDSAVYLCASSLIPSSGANVLTFGAGSRLTVL.

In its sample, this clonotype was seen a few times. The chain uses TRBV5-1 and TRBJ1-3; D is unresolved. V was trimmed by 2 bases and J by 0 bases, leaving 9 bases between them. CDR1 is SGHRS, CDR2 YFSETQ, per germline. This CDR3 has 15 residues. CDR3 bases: TGCGCCAGCAGCTTTTCCACGGGCTCTGGAAACACCATATATTTT. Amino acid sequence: CASSFSTGSGNTIYF.

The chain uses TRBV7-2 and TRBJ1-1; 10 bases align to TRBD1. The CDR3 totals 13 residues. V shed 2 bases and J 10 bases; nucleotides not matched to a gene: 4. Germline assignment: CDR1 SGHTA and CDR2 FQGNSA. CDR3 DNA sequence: TGTGCCAGCAGCTTAAGACAGGGGGCGGGAGCTTTCTTT. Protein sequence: CASSLRQGAGAFF. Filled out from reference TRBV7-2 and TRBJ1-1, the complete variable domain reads GAGVSQSPSNKVTEKGKDVELRCDPISGHTALYWYRQSLGQGLEFLIYFQGNSAPDKSGLPSDRFSAERTGGSVSTLTIQRTQQEDSAVYLCASSLRQGAGAFFGQGTRLTVV.

The CDR3 protein is CASGQGMYNEQFF. DNA for the CDR3: TGTGCCAGTGGACAGGGGATGTACAATGAGCAGTTCTTC. The genes are TRBV6-6 and TRBJ2-1, with 9 bases matching TRBD1. The J segment lost 4 bases and the V segment lost 9 bases, leaving 4 bases of the junction unmatched. Germline CDR1 is MNHNY and CDR2 is SVGAGI (reference sequence). The CDR3 runs 13 residues.

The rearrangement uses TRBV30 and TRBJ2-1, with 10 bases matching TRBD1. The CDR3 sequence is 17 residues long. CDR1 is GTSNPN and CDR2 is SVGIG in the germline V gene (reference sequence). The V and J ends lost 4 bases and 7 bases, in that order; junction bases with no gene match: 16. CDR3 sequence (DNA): TGTGCCTGGAAGGGACAGGGGTTCGTCGGAAGGAATAATGAGCAGTTCTTC. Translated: CAWKGQGFVGRNNEQFF.

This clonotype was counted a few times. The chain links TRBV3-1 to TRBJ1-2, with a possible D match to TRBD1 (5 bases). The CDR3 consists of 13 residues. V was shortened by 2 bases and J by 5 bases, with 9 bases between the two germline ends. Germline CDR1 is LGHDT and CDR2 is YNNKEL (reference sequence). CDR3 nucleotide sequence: TGTGCCAGCAGCCAACAGGGTGGATATGGCTACACCTTC. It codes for CASSQQGGYGYTF. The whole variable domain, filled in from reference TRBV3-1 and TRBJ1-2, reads DTAVSQTPKYLVTQMGNDKSIKCEQNLGHDTMYWYKQDSKKFLKIMFSYNNKELIINETVPNRFSPKSPDKAHLNLHINSLELGDSAVYFCASSQQGGYGYTFGSGTRLTVV.

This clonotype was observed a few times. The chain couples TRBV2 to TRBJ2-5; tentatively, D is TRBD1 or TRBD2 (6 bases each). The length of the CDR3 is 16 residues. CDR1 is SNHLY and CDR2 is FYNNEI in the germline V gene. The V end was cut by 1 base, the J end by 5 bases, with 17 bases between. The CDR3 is CASSEVSGGSQETQYF. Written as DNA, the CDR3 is TGTGCCAGCAGTGAAGTGTCCGGGGGCTCTCAGGAGACCCAGTACTTC.

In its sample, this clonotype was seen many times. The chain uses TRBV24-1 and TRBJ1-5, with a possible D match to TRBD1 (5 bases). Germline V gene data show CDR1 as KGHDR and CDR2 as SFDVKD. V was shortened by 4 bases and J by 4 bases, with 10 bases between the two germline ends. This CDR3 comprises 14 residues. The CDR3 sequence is CATSDRTRNQPQHF. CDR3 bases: TGTGCCACCAGTGACCGGACACGGAATCAGCCCCAGCATTTT.

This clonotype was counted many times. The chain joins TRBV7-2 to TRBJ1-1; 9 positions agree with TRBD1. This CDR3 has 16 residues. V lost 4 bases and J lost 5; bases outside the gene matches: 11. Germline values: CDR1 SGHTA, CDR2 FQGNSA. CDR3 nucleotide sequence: TGTGCCAGCAGCTCCATAGGGACAGGGAGGTGGACTGAAGCTTTCTTT. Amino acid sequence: CASSSIGTGRWTEAFF. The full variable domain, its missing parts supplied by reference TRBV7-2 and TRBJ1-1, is GAGVSQSPSNKVTEKGKDVELRCDPISGHTALYWYRQSLGQGLEFLIYFQGNSAPDKSGLPSDRFSAERTGGSVSTLTIQRTQQEDSAVYLCASSSIGTGRWTEAFFGQGTRLTVV.

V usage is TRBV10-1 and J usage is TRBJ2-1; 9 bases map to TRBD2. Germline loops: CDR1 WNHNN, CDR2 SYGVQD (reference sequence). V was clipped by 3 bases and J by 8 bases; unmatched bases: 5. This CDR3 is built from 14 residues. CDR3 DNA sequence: TGCGCCAGCAGTGATCGGACTAGCGAGGATGAGCAGTTCTTC. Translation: CASSDRTSEDEQFF.

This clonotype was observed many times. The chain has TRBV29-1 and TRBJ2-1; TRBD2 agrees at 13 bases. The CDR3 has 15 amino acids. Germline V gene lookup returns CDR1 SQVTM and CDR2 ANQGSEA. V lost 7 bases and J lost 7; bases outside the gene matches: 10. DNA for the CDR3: TGCAGCGCTCCGGGACTAGCGGGAAACAATAATGAGCAGTTCTTC. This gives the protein CSAPGLAGNNNEQFF.

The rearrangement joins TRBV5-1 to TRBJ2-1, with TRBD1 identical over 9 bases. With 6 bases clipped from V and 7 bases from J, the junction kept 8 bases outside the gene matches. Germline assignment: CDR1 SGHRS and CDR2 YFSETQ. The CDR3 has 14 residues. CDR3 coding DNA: TGCGCCAGCACGCCGGGACAGGGAGCGAATGAGCAGTTCTTC. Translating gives CASTPGQGANEQFF.

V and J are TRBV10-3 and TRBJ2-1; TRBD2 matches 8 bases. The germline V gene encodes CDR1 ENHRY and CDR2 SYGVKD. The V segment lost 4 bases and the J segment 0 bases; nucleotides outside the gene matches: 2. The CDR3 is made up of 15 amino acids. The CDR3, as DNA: TGTGCCATCAGTGGCGGGAGGAGCTCCTACAATGAGCAGTTCTTC. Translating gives CAISGGRSSYNEQFF.

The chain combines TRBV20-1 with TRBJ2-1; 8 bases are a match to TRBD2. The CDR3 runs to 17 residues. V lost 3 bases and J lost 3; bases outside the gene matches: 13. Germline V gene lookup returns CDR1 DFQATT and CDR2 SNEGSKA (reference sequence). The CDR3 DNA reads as TGCAGTGCTAGCGGACAGTCACCGGGACTAGTCTACAATGAGCAGTTCTTC. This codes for CSASGQSPGLVYNEQFF.

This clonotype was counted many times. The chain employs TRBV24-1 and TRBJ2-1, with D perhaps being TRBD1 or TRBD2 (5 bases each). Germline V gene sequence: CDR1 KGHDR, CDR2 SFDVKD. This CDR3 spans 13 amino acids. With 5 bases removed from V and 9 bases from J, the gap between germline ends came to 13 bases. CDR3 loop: CATSGRGVGEQFF. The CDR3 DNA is TGTGCCACCAGTGGGCGAGGGGTCGGTGAGCAGTTCTTC.

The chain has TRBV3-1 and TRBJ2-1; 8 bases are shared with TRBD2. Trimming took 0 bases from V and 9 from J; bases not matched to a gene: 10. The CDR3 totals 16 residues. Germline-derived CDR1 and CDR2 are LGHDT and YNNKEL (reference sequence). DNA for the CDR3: TGTGCCAGCAGCCAAGATCTCAGCGGGGGCTACGGTGAGCAGTTCTTC. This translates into CASSQDLSGGYGEQFF.

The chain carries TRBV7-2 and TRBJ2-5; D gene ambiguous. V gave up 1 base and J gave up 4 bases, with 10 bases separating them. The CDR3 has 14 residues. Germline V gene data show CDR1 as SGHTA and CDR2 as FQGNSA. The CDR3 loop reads CASSLGQYTETQYF. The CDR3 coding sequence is TGTGCCAGCAGCTTAGGCCAGTACACAGAGACCCAGTACTTC.

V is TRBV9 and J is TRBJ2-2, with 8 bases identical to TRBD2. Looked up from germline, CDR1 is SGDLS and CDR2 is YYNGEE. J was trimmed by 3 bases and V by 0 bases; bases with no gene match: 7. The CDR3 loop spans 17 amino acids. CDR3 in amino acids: CASSVAPGGGDTGELFF. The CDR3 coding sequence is TGTGCCAGCAGCGTAGCCCCCGGGGGGGGGGACACCGGGGAGCTGTTTTTT.

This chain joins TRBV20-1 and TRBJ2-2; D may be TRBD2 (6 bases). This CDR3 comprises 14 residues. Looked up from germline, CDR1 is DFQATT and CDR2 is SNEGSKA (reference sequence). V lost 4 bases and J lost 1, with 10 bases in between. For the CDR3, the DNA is TGCAGTGCTATCCGGGGAGGGAACACCGGGGAGCTGTTTTTT. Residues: CSAIRGGNTGELFF.

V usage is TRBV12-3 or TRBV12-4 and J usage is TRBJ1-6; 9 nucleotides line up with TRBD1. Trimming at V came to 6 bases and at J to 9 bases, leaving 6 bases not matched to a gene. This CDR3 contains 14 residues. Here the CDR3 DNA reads TGTGCCAGCAGCTGGGACAGGGTTTCTTCACCCCTCCACTTT. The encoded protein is CASSWDRVSSPLHF.

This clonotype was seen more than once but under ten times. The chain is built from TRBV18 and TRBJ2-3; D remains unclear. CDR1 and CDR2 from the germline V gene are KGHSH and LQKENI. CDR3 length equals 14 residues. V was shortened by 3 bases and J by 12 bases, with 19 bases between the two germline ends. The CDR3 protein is CASSPDDDRTRQYF. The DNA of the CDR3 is TGTGCCAGCTCACCCGACGACGATAGGACCCGACAGTATTTT.